This is a list of T cell receptor beta chains from one sample in a study of shared clonotypes between healthy human individuals. The assay was immunoSEQ multiplex PCR, and TCRdb's table has in-frame clones only and misses some. The table records around 580,000 clones, roughly 98% of them present only once. Material: naive CD8+ T cells sorted from blood. These TCRs come from a man aged 30-40 years in good health. CDR3s include the opening cysteine and the closing phenylalanine or tryptophan. The order of the fields is J gene, V gene, D gene, clone size, CDR3 DNA, CDR3 protein. A D gene is named only where the DNA matches it firmly. Clone size appears in some rows only: once, few, many, or a class for an expanded clone.

j_call: TRBJ2-3; v_call: TRBV5-1; d_call: TRBD2; clone_size: once; cdr3_nt: TGCGCCAGCAGCGATCGTGGTAGCGGGATTGGCGCAGATACGCAGTATTTT; cdr3_aa: CASSDRGSGIGADTQYF
j_call: TRBJ2-5; v_call: TRBV7-9; d_call: -; clone_size: once; cdr3_nt: TGTGCCAGCACCCGAGGCGTGATCGAGACCCAGTACTTC; cdr3_aa: CASTRGVIETQYF
j_call: TRBJ2-7; v_call: TRBV4-1; d_call: TRBD1; clone_size: -; cdr3_nt: TGCGCCAGCAGCACCGACAGGGGGTCCTACGAGCAGTACTTC; cdr3_aa: CASSTDRGSYEQYF
j_call: TRBJ2-1; v_call: TRBV5-4; d_call: -; clone_size: -; cdr3_nt: TGTGCCAGCAGCTTGGGCCACAATGAGCAGTTCTTC; cdr3_aa: CASSLGHNEQFF
j_call: TRBJ2-1; v_call: TRBV5-5; d_call: -; clone_size: -; cdr3_nt: TGTGCCAGCAGCTTACAAGCCAATGAGCAGTTCTTC; cdr3_aa: CASSLQANEQFF
j_call: TRBJ1-2; v_call: TRBV7-8; d_call: -; clone_size: -; cdr3_nt: TGTGCCAGCAGCCCTCGACTCTATGGCTACACCTTC; cdr3_aa: CASSPRLYGYTF
j_call: TRBJ2-1; v_call: TRBV10-3; d_call: -; clone_size: -; cdr3_nt: TGTGCCATCAGTGAGACGACAGTAAATGAGCAGTTCTTC; cdr3_aa: CAISETTVNEQFF
j_call: TRBJ1-1; v_call: TRBV4-3; d_call: -; clone_size: -; cdr3_nt: TGCGCCAGCAGCCAAGATTTCCGAGGGGGGACTGAAGCTTTCTTT; cdr3_aa: CASSQDFRGGTEAFF
j_call: TRBJ2-7; v_call: TRBV7-9; d_call: -; clone_size: -; cdr3_nt: TGTGCCAGCAGCTTAGCGCCCTACGAGCAGTACTTC; cdr3_aa: CASSLAPYEQYF
j_call: TRBJ2-2; v_call: TRBV15; d_call: -; clone_size: -; cdr3_nt: TGTGCCACCAGCAGGTTGGACACCGGGGAGCTGTTTTTT; cdr3_aa: CATSRLDTGELFF
j_call: TRBJ2-7; v_call: TRBV5-1; d_call: -; clone_size: -; cdr3_nt: TGCGCCAGCAGCTTGGCCGGGGAGACCTACGAGCAGTACTTC; cdr3_aa: CASSLAGETYEQYF
j_call: TRBJ2-7; v_call: TRBV30; d_call: TRBD2; clone_size: -; cdr3_nt: TGTGCCGGCCAGACTAGCGTAGAGCAGTACTTC; cdr3_aa: CAGQTSVEQYF
j_call: TRBJ2-1; v_call: TRBV6-6; d_call: -; clone_size: -; cdr3_nt: TGTGCCAGCAGCCCGGGGCAGCAGTACAATGAGCAGTTCTTC; cdr3_aa: CASSPGQQYNEQFF
j_call: TRBJ2-3; v_call: TRBV5-1; d_call: -; clone_size: -; cdr3_nt: TGCGCCAGCAGCTTAGACACAGATACGCAGTATTTT; cdr3_aa: CASSLDTDTQYF
j_call: TRBJ1-6; v_call: TRBV9; d_call: -; clone_size: -; cdr3_nt: TGTGCCAGCAGCGTAGGCACAGGGATGAATTCACCCCTCCACTTT; cdr3_aa: CASSVGTGMNSPLHF
j_call: TRBJ2-7; v_call: TRBV13; d_call: -; clone_size: once; cdr3_nt: TGTGCCAGCAGCCCTTTTAGAAGCGAGCAGTACTTC; cdr3_aa: CASSPFRSEQYF
j_call: TRBJ1-1; v_call: TRBV6-5; d_call: -; clone_size: -; cdr3_nt: TGTGCCAGCAGTCCGCCGGGGAGGAACACTGAAGCTTTCTTT; cdr3_aa: CASSPPGRNTEAFF
j_call: TRBJ2-2; v_call: TRBV7-8; d_call: -; clone_size: -; cdr3_nt: TGTGCCAGCTTAGGGCCCGGGGAGCTGTTTTTT; cdr3_aa: CASLGPGELFF